Presented here are 9 T cell receptor beta chains from one specimen sequenced in a study of long-term antiretroviral therapy in people with HIV (dated by TCRdb to between 2020 and 2023). Sequencing of the TRB variable region was done with the immunoSEQ hsTCRB v3.0 assay at survey level resolution. TCRdb re-hosts the immuneACCESS table, in-frame sequences only. Its copies lack some clones; in the studies checked, an unresolved V gene accounts for under half of them, and the cause for the rest is not known. The sample table records about 28,000 clones; over 90% of these occur just once. The ten largest make up over 9% of the sample. The starting material was unsorted PBMCs, obtained 6.2 years after starting antiretroviral therapy. The receptors shown here come from a man in his forties with HIV.

The chain combines TRBV9 with TRBJ1-4; 9 nucleotides match TRBD1. CDR3 length: 15 amino acids. The V segment lost 3 bases and the J segment 6 bases; nucleotides outside the gene matches: 6. CDR1 and CDR2 (germline): SGDLS, YYNGEE. The CDR3, as DNA: TGTGCCAGCAGCGCAGGGACAGGGTGGGATGAAAAACTGTTTTTT. Encoded protein: CASSAGTGWDEKLFF.

The chain links TRBV29-1 to TRBJ2-7; 10 bases fit TRBD1. Trimming at V came to 4 bases and at J to 1 base, leaving 4 bases not matched to a gene. Germline CDR1 reads SQVTM; CDR2 reads ANQGSEA. The CDR3 has 14 residues. The DNA of the CDR3 is TGCAGCGTTGGAAAGGGACAGGGGTCCTACGAGCAGTACTTC. This encodes CSVGKGQGSYEQYF.

Concerning this clone: Germline is not matched at one junction end, which may reflect a read error. The chain employs TRBV7-7 and TRBJ2-2, with TRBD1 identical over 7 bases. Per germline, CDR1 SSHAT and CDR2 FNYEAQ (reference sequence). CDR3 size: 18 residues. CDR3 in amino acids: CASSPTGTVMAGTGELFF. The CDR3 coding sequence is TGTGCTAGCAGCCCTACCGGGACAGTGATGGCGGGCACCGGGGAGCTGTTTTTT.

V and J are TRBV14 and TRBJ1-1; 8 nucleotides align to TRBD1. Trimming at V came to 8 bases and at J to 4 bases, leaving 6 bases not matched to a gene. Germline loops: CDR1 SGHDN, CDR2 FVKESK. This CDR3 is 13 amino acids long. The chain's CDR3 is CASGQGGGTEAFF. CDR3 DNA sequence: TGTGCCAGCGGACAGGGCGGGGGCACTGAAGCTTTCTTT.

On this clone: At one boundary the junction diverges from the germline segment, which might be a read error. V usage is TRBV27 and J usage is TRBJ2-7, with 10 bases identical to TRBD1. Germline V CDR1 and CDR2: MNHEY, SMNVEV (reference sequence). The CDR3 totals 14 residues. CDR3 loop: CASSLGQGSSEQYF. The CDR3 nucleotides are TGTGCCAGCAGTTTGGGACAGGGGTCCTCCGAGCAGTACTTC.

The count of this clone is one. The chain has TRBV14 and TRBJ1-1; D gene ambiguous. Trimming shortened V by 1 base and J by 1 base, and 16 bases separated the two germline ends. The CDR3 covers 17 residues. CDR1 is SGHDN, CDR2 FVKESK, per germline. CDR3 protein: CASSQVSLGVTNTEAFF. The DNA for the CDR3 is TGTGCCAGCAGCCAAGTGTCCCTCGGGGTAACGAACACTGAAGCTTTCTTT.

The chain uses TRBV6-6 and TRBJ1-6; D perhaps matches TRBD1 (6 bases). Germline loops: CDR1 MNHNY, CDR2 SVGAGI (reference sequence). This CDR3 contains 16 residues. With 6 bases removed from V and 10 bases from J, the gap between germline ends came to 22 bases. The CDR3 reads CASSQFSGQPGSPLHF. As DNA, the CDR3 is TGTGCCAGCAGCCAATTCTCCGGACAGCCTGGGTCACCCCTCCACTTT.

The V call is TRBV7-6, the J call TRBJ2-7, with D hard to call. Deletions cut 5 bases from V and 2 bases from J, with 13 bases between. The CDR3 consists of 14 residues. From germline, CDR1 is SGHVS and CDR2 FNYEAQ. In DNA, the CDR3 is TGTGCCAGCAGCCCCGGGCCTTGGGCCTACGAGCAGTACTTC. Its translation: CASSPGPWAYEQYF.

The chain joins TRBV18 to TRBJ1-5, with D perhaps TRBD1 (6 bases). The CDR3 contains 20 residues. Germline assignment: CDR1 KGHSH and CDR2 LQKENI. Trimming took 4 bases from V and 0 from J, leaving 25 bases between them. The CDR3 DNA sequence: TGTGCCAGCTCACTCGTCGGGACAACTCCCCGGGGATATAGCAATCAGCCCCAGCATTTT. Protein: CASSLVGTTPRGYSNQPQHF.